The rows below give T cell receptor beta chains drawn from one sample of a study of cytomegalovirus exposure and HLA in healthy donors. TCRdb's copy holds only in-frame clones and misses some; the assay was immunoSEQ multiplex PCR. The data contain tens of thousands of clones, over 75% of them singletons. The sample taken for sequencing was PBMCs. The receptors stem from a man between 18 and 35 years old in good health and CMV-seronegative. The CDR3 runs from the conserved cysteine through the conserved F or W. Fields, in order: V gene, clone size, D gene, J gene, CDR3 protein, CDR3 DNA. A D gene is named only where the DNA matches it firmly. A row's size may be missing; if present it is once, few, many or a size class.

>TRBV19|-|-|TRBJ2-7
CASSIQTPTYEQYF
TGTGCCAGTAGTATCCAGACTCCGACCTACGAGCAGTACTTC
>TRBV14|few|TRBD1|TRBJ2-7
CASSQAGTGREQYF
TGTGCCAGCAGCCAAGCGGGGACAGGGAGAGAGCAGTACTTC
>TRBV29-1|-|-|TRBJ2-5
CSVTSGGGETQYF
TGCAGCGTCACCTCCGGGGGTGGGGAGACCCAGTACTTC
>TRBV27|-|-|TRBJ2-6
CASSLAPGLKGSGANVLTF
TGTGCCAGCAGTTTAGCACCGGGACTTAAGGGATCTGGGGCCAACGTCCTGACTTTC
>TRBV5-1|once|TRBD2|TRBJ2-7
CASSSLAGQDEQYF
TGCGCCAGCAGCTCACTAGCGGGACAGGACGAGCAGTACTTC
>TRBV7-3|-|TRBD2|TRBJ2-5
CASSLGSSGGWETQYF
TGTGCCAGCAGCTTAGGGTCCAGCGGGGGGTGGGAGACCCAGTACTTC
>TRBV11-2|-|-|TRBJ1-5
CASSLADSNQPQHF
TGTGCCAGCAGCCTGGCGGATAGCAATCAGCCCCAGCATTTT
>TRBV5-5|-|TRBD1|TRBJ1-2
CASSLKPGQGNYGYTF
TGTGCCAGCAGCTTGAAACCGGGACAGGGTAACTATGGCTACACCTTC
>TRBV10-1|-|TRBD2|TRBJ2-1
CASSDPSGSDEQFF
TGCGCCAGCAGTGACCCTAGCGGGAGCGATGAGCAGTTCTTC
>TRBV19|-|-|TRBJ1-1
CASSDRMNTEAFF
TGTGCCAGTAGTGACAGGATGAACACTGAAGCTTTCTTT
>TRBV5-1|few|-|TRBJ1-2
CASSLAGNNYGYTF
TGCGCCAGCAGCTTAGCAGGGAATAACTATGGCTACACCTTC
>TRBV27|-|-|TRBJ2-6
CASRTGNSGANVLTF
TGTGCCAGCAGGACCGGGAACTCTGGGGCCAACGTCCTGACTTTC
>TRBV7-9|-|TRBD1|TRBJ1-4
CASSSYRGTNEKLFF
TGTGCCAGCAGCTCCTACAGGGGAACTAATGAAAAACTGTTTTTT
>TRBV2|-|TRBD1|TRBJ2-4
CASSDPGQPFNIQYF
TGTGCCAGCAGTGATCCGGGACAGCCTTTCAACATTCAGTACTTC
>TRBV2|-|-|TRBJ2-5
CASKRGNQETQYF
TGTGCCAGCAAACGGGGGAACCAAGAGACCCAGTACTTC
>TRBV12-2|-|-|TRBJ2-1
CASRLVRWLAGYNEQFF
TGTGCAAGTCGCTTAGTAAGGTGGCTAGCGGGATACAATGAGCAGTTCTTC
>TRBV4-2|-|TRBD2|TRBJ2-5
CASSQEVYLAGDTEAQYF
TGTGCCAGCAGCCAAGAGGTTTATCTAGCGGGAGATACTGAGGCCCAGTACTTC
>TRBV6-5|-|-|TRBJ1-4
CASSYGRTNEKLFF
TGTGCCAGCAGTTATGGGAGAACTAATGAAAAACTGTTTTTT
>TRBV5-1|-|-|TRBJ2-3
CASRLALGTDTQYF
TGCGCCAGCAGGTTAGCGCTAGGCACAGATACGCAGTATTTT
>TRBV7-2|-|TRBD2|TRBJ2-7
CASSKREEYDEQYF
TGTGCCAGTTCAAAGCGGGAAGAATACGACGAGCAGTACTTC
>TRBV7-8|-|-|TRBJ1-5
CASSLGLGGSHQPQHF
TGTGCCAGCAGCTTAGGGTTGGGGGGGTCTCATCAGCCCCAGCATTTT
>TRBV28|-|TRBD1|TRBJ1-1
CASSRGLSVNTEAFF
TGTGCCAGCAGTAGGGGGCTAAGCGTGAACACTGAAGCTTTCTTT
>TRBV19|-|-|TRBJ2-4
CASSPGEQGNIQYF
TGTGCCAGTAGCCCCGGAGAACAGGGAAACATTCAGTACTTC
>TRBV6-6|once|-|TRBJ1-1
CASSHATERNREAFF
TGTGCCAGCAGCCACGCTACAGAGAGGAACAGGGAAGCTTTCTTT
>TRBV6-1|-|TRBD1|TRBJ1-5
CASSVPMTGADQPQHF
TGTGCCAGCAGTGTGCCGATGACAGGGGCGGATCAGCCCCAGCATTTT
>TRBV2|-|TRBD1|TRBJ1-2
CASSAGQRAGYTF
TGTGCCAGCAGCGCGGGACAGCGCGCTGGCTACACCTTC
>TRBV5-6|-|TRBD2|TRBJ2-7
CASSQGLAGTEFYEQYF
TGTGCCAGCAGCCAAGGACTAGCGGGAACTGAATTCTACGAGCAGTACTTC
>TRBV7-9|-|-|TRBJ2-1
CASSPDTNEQFF
TGTGCCAGCAGCCCCGACACCAATGAGCAGTTCTTC
>TRBV5-6|-|TRBD2|TRBJ2-5
CASSLRTSGPQETQYF
TGTGCCAGCAGCTTAAGGACTAGCGGGCCCCAAGAGACCCAGTACTTC
>TRBV28|-|-|TRBJ2-7
CASSPPGGGHEQYF
TGTGCCAGCAGTCCCCCAGGAGGGGGCCACGAGCAGTACTTC
>TRBV9|-|-|TRBJ2-7
CASSVGARVSYEQYF
TGTGCCAGCAGCGTCGGCGCCAGGGTTTCCTACGAGCAGTACTTC
>TRBV18|-|-|TRBJ2-5
CASSPRKQAQETQYF
TGTGCCAGCTCACCACGGAAACAGGCTCAAGAGACCCAGTACTTC
>TRBV15|-|-|TRBJ2-5
CATSREASQETQYF
TGTGCCACCAGCAGAGAAGCGTCCCAAGAGACCCAGTACTTC
>TRBV29-1|-|TRBD1|TRBJ2-1
CSVQKISGTGGNEQFF
TGCAGCGTTCAAAAGATATCCGGGACAGGGGGCAATGAGCAGTTCTTC
>TRBV7-9|-|TRBD2|TRBJ2-7
CASSGGNVSSGSYSYEQYF
TGTGCCAGCAGCGGGGGGAACGTATCCAGCGGGAGTTACTCCTACGAGCAGTACTTC
>TRBV29-1|-|-|TRBJ2-7
CSVRQASTYEQYF
TGCAGCGTGCGACAGGCCTCTACCTACGAGCAGTACTTC
>TRBV9|-|TRBD2|TRBJ2-7
CASSPYSGTSGPEQYF
TGTGCCAGCAGCCCCTACTCCGGGACTAGCGGGCCCGAGCAGTACTTC
>TRBV28|-|-|TRBJ2-7
CASTKGGFSYEQYF
TGTGCCAGCACCAAAGGCGGTTTCTCCTACGAGCAGTACTTC
>TRBV5-1|once|TRBD1|TRBJ1-2
CASSKAGTGLDYTF
TGCGCCAGCAGCAAGGCCGGGACAGGGTTAGACTACACCTTC
>TRBV4-1|once|-|TRBJ2-7
CASSRGTTSSYEQYF
TGCGCCAGCAGCCGCGGGACCACCAGCTCCTACGAGCAGTACTTC
>TRBV10-1|-|TRBD1|TRBJ2-1
CASSASPGQVNEQFF
TGCGCCAGCAGTGCATCGCCGGGACAGGTCAATGAGCAGTTCTTC
>TRBV6-5|-|-|TRBJ2-7
CASRDPGHYEQYF
TGTGCCAGCAGGGACCCTGGACACTACGAGCAGTACTTC
>TRBV29-1|-|-|TRBJ2-3
CSVRRDSTDTQYF
TGCAGCGTTCGCAGGGATTCCACAGATACGCAGTATTTT
>TRBV29-1|-|TRBD2|TRBJ2-5
CSVGEGGHLETQYF
TGCAGCGTGGGGGAGGGAGGGCACTTAGAGACCCAGTACTTC